The T cell receptor beta chain under discussion was sequenced for a study of blood T cell repertoires in COVID-19. The overall study: Sources were T cells, B-cell-depleted T cells, or PBMCs; the material itself was cDNA or gDNA.

Sequenced by immunoSEQ multiplex PCR; TCRdb stores in-frame clones only, minus some. The profile shows 65,000 to 80,000 clones, over 85% of them singletons. Germline CDR1 SGHNT, CDR2 YENEEA. This CDR3 spans 15 amino acids. The V end was cut by 5 bases, the J end by 1 base, with 13 bases between. Sample: peripheral blood. The rearrangement uses TRBV11-3 and TRBJ2-3; no clear D gene. The origin of this receptor is a human donor in a cohort sampled during active COVID-19. The CDR3 DNA follows: TGTGCCAGCAGCCCGGCCGCTCAGGGCACAGATACGCAGTATTTT. It codes for CASSPAAQGTDTQYF.